Described below is a single TCR beta chain sequence and its context. These data come from a study of identical twins. This CDR3 has 14 residues. In germline, CDR1 is KGHSH, CDR2 LQKENI. With 1 base clipped from V and 4 bases from J, the junction kept 2 bases outside the gene matches. TCRdb reprocessed the 5' RACE reads via MiXCR and lists one record per CDR3 protein. The repertoire holds some 600,000 distinct CDR3 sequences, with less than 9% as singletons. The sample was also reused in another study, on yellow fever vaccine responses in identical twins. Per that study: Twins reportedly had a vaccine T cell response that seemed partly convergent, partly personalized.

This TCR came from a woman younger than 35 in good health. The chain combines TRBV18 with TRBJ1-2, with 8 bases matching TRBD1. Material: PBMCs. The chain's CDR3 is CASSPQQGAYGYTF. In DNA, the CDR3 is TGTGCCAGCTCACCACAGCAGGGGGCCTATGGCTACACCTTC.